A single sample is the source of the 30 T cell receptor beta chains below, sequenced in a study of T cell responses to AZD1222 COVID-19 vaccine. Using immunoSEQ multiplex PCR, the repertoire was profiled, and TCRdb retains in-frame clones only, with some absent. This sample has 150,000 to 200,000 clones, with 85% to 95% found just once. The sample consisted of peripheral blood, taken on day 0 of AZD1222 vaccination. The receptor source for this set is an adult in good health.

The CDR3 DNA reads TGCAACGTAACCCGGACAGGGGTATACTTGGGGTCACCCCTCCACTTT. Translation gives CNVTRTGVYLGSPLHF. The chain combines TRBV29-1 with TRBJ1-6, with TRBD1 matching over 9 bases. The CDR3 contains 16 residues. Per the germline V gene, CDR1 is SQVTM and CDR2 is ANQGSEA.

The rearrangement uses TRBV3-1 (or the pseudogene TRBV3-2) and TRBJ2-1; maybe TRBD2 (5 bases). The CDR3 covers 15 residues. In germline, CDR1 is LGHDT, CDR2 YNNKEL (reference sequence). The V gene lost 3 bases and the J gene lost 6 bases, with 15 bases spanning the gap. The CDR3, as DNA: TGTGCCAGCAGCCATTCCCCCCCGGAGGTCAATGAGCAGTTCTTC. It specifies CASSHSPPEVNEQFF.

V gene TRBV30 combines with J gene TRBJ2-7; tentatively, D is TRBD2 (6 bases). The germline gives CDR1 GTSNPN, CDR2 SVGIG (reference sequence). This CDR3 spans 14 amino acids. Trimming removed 3 bases at V and 3 bases at J, with 15 bases between. CDR3 DNA: TGTGCCTGGAGAAAAGGAGGGCCCAACTACGAGCAGTACTTC. This codes for CAWRKGGPNYEQYF.

The rearrangement joins TRBV5-6 to TRBJ1-4; 8 nucleotides agree with TRBD1. CDR3 size: 14 residues. The germline CDR1 and CDR2 sequences are SGHDT and YYEEEE. V trimming: 5 bases; J trimming: 7 bases; junction bases outside the gene matches: 7. CDR3 in amino acids: CASSSDRAGEKLFF. In DNA form, the CDR3 reads TGTGCCAGCAGTTCGGACAGGGCGGGTGAAAAACTGTTTTTT.

The sample holds one count of this clone. The chain uses TRBV5-1 and TRBJ1-2, with D tentatively TRBD1 (5 bases). The CDR3 contains 15 residues. The V gene lost 0 bases and the J gene lost 3 bases, with 12 bases spanning the gap. Germline V gene lookup returns CDR1 SGHRS and CDR2 YFSETQ. The CDR3 loop reads CASSLGAGRDYGYTF. In nucleotides, the CDR3 is TGCGCCAGCAGCTTGGGGGCAGGGCGGGACTATGGCTACACCTTC.

This sequence joins TRBV11-3 and TRBJ2-7; no firm D call. V dropped 3 bases and J dropped 3 bases, with 6 bases sitting between them. From germline, CDR1 is SGHNT and CDR2 YENEEA. The CDR3 contains 12 residues. The CDR3: CASSFPDYEQYF. The CDR3 DNA reads as TGTGCCAGCAGCTTTCCAGACTACGAGCAGTACTTC.

The genes are TRBV6-5 and TRBJ1-1; D call uncertain. The CDR3 sequence is 13 residues long. V dropped 7 bases and J dropped 5 bases, with 14 bases sitting between them. Germline V lookup: CDR1 MNHEY, CDR2 SVGAGI. DNA of the CDR3: TGTGCCAGCACTCCGTTTGGGAGAACTGAAGCTTTCTTT. Its translation: CASTPFGRTEAFF.

The rearrangement links TRBV5-1 to TRBJ1-5; D is possibly TRBD1 (6 bases). Looked up from germline, CDR1 is SGHRS and CDR2 is YFSETQ. Trimming took off 3 bases at V and 7 bases at J, with 11 bases between the two ends. The CDR3 consists of 13 residues. The CDR3, as DNA: TGCGCCAGCAGCTCCGGGAGGGGGCAGCCCCAGCATTTT. Encoded protein: CASSSGRGQPQHF.

The V call is TRBV30, the J call TRBJ1-1; D perhaps matches TRBD1 (6 bases). The CDR3 runs to 13 residues. Germline CDR1 is GTSNPN and CDR2 is SVGIG (reference sequence). V was pared by 4 bases and J by 1 base, with 10 bases between. CDR3 amino acids: CAWNRDKNTEAFF. In DNA form, the CDR3 reads TGTGCCTGGAACAGGGACAAGAACACTGAAGCTTTCTTT.

The rearrangement joins TRBV29-1 to TRBJ1-2, with 9 positions matching TRBD1. V lost 5 bases, J lost 7 bases, and 5 bases stayed unmatched. CDR3 length: 12 amino acids. Germline V gene lookup returns CDR1 SQVTM and CDR2 ANQGSEA. The CDR3 loop reads CSVRQGVGGYTF. The CDR3, as DNA: TGCAGCGTTCGACAGGGGGTTGGTGGCTACACCTTC.

The V and J genes are TRBV9 and TRBJ2-2; tentative D call: TRBD1 (5 bases). This CDR3 contains 18 residues. Germline V gene sequence: CDR1 SGDLS, CDR2 YYNGEE. Trimming stripped 4 bases from V and 0 bases from J, with 19 bases between. CDR3 bases: TGTGCCAGCAGCCTGAAATTCCGGACACTCGCGAACACCGGGGAGCTGTTTTTT. Translating gives CASSLKFRTLANTGELFF. Filled out from reference TRBV9 and TRBJ2-2, the complete variable domain reads DSGVTQTPKHLITATGQRVTLRCSPRSGDLSVYWYQQSLDQGLQFLIQYYNGEERAKGNILERFSAQQFPDLHSELNLSSLELGDSALYFCASSLKFRTLANTGELFFGEGSRLTVL.

This chain joins TRBV5-1 and TRBJ2-2, with 10 bases matching TRBD2. Germline CDR1 reads SGHRS; CDR2 reads YFSETQ. There are 16 residues in the CDR3. J was trimmed by 4 bases and V by 0 bases; bases with no gene match: 3. The CDR3 coding sequence is TGCGCCAGCAGCTTGGAAAGCGGGGGGGCCACCGGGGAGCTGTTTTTT. The encoded protein is CASSLESGGATGELFF.

This clone occurred once. This chain uses TRBV4-2 with TRBJ2-7, with 7 bases aligning to TRBD1. Germline CDR1 and CDR2: LGHNA and YNFKEQ. CDR3 size: 17 residues. J lost 1 base, V lost 0 bases, and 9 bases had no gene match. This chain's CDR3 is CASSQEGRGGRSYEQYF. As DNA, the CDR3 is TGTGCCAGCAGCCAAGAGGGTAGAGGGGGCAGGTCCTACGAGCAGTACTTC.

V is TRBV4-1 and J is TRBJ2-6; possibly TRBD2 for D (6 bases). V shed 1 base and J shed 2 bases, with 12 bases lying between them. CDR3 length equals 17 residues. Germline V CDR1 and CDR2: MGHRA, YSYEKL. CDR3 DNA sequence: TGCGCCAGCAGCCAAGCGGTTCCGGGAGCTGGGGCCAACGTCCTGACTTTC. It specifies CASSQAVPGAGANVLTF.

CDR3 residues: CASSSSGGDNEQFF. The DNA of the CDR3 is TGTGCCAGCTCATCTAGCGGGGGGGACAATGAGCAGTTCTTC. The chain is built from TRBV18 and TRBJ2-1; 12 nucleotides line up with TRBD2. Trimming removed 5 bases from V and 5 bases from J; junction bases left unmatched: 1. The V gene's germline CDR1 is KGHSH and CDR2 LQKENI. The CDR3 contains 14 residues.

The chain is built from TRBV4-1 and TRBJ1-5, with 7 nucleotides matching TRBD1. This CDR3 spans 16 amino acids. V lost 1 base, J lost 1 base, and 4 bases stayed unmatched. Germline V gene data show CDR1 as MGHRA and CDR2 as YSYEKL. For the CDR3, the DNA is TGCGCCAGCAGCCAAGGGCAGGGGGTGAGCAATCAGCCCCAGCATTTT. Protein sequence: CASSQGQGVSNQPQHF.

This sequence joins TRBV2 and TRBJ1-1, with no clear D. Germline-derived CDR1 and CDR2 are SNHLY and FYNNEI. Trimming cost V 6 bases and J 1 base, with 9 bases left between them. The length of the CDR3 is 13 residues. The CDR3 reads CASSTEGNTEAFF. Here the CDR3 DNA reads TGTGCCAGCAGCACCGAGGGGAACACTGAAGCTTTCTTT.

The chain carries TRBV30 and TRBJ1-1, with D possibly being TRBD1 (5 bases). V was shortened by 2 bases and J by 7 bases, with 14 bases between the two germline ends. Germline values: CDR1 GTSNPN, CDR2 SVGIG (reference sequence). The CDR3 is made up of 13 amino acids. CDR3 DNA: TGTGCCTGGAGTAATCGGGGACCCCATGAAGCTTTCTTT. Its protein product is CAWSNRGPHEAFF.

V gene TRBV2 combines with J gene TRBJ2-2, with TRBD1 matching 7 bases. Germline-derived CDR1 and CDR2 are SNHLY and FYNNEI. After removal of 7 bases from V and 2 bases from J, the junction contained 4 bases not matched to a gene. The CDR3 extends over 14 amino acids. The CDR3 DNA reads as TGTGCCAGCATGGGGACAGCTAACACCGGGGAGCTGTTTTTT. Amino acids: CASMGTANTGELFF.

Remarks on this clone: Germline is not matched at one junction end, which may reflect a read error. The chain joins TRBV11-2 to TRBJ1-1; unclear D gene. Germline-derived CDR1 and CDR2 are SGHAT and FQNNGV. This CDR3 is 14 amino acids long. CDR3 DNA: TGTGCCAGCACCTTAACAGTGACGAACACTGAAGCTTTCTTT. Translated, it gives CASTLTVTNTEAFF.

The J gene is TRBJ1-6, the V gene TRBV10-3; D perhaps matches TRBD1 (6 bases). The CDR3 has 17 residues. Deletions cut 0 bases from V and 7 bases from J, with 16 bases between. CDR1 and CDR2 from the germline V gene are ENHRY and SYGVKD. CDR3 in DNA: TGTGCCATCAGTGAGTCAAGACGGCAGGGGATCAATTCACCCCTCCACTTT. This translates into CAISESRRQGINSPLHF.

With respect to this clone: Germline and junction disagree at one end, which may indicate a read error. The rearrangement links TRBV5-1 to TRBJ2-3; perhaps TRBD1 as D (7 bases). The CDR3 runs to 15 residues. Germline CDR1 SGHRS, CDR2 YFSETQ. This CDR3 reads CASNLAGQNTDTQYF. DNA of the CDR3: TGCGCCAGCAACTTGGCGGGACAGAACACAGATACGCAGTATTTT.

This rearrangement joins TRBV19 to TRBJ1-5; TRBD1 matches 7 bases. With 7 bases clipped from V and 3 bases from J, the junction kept 6 bases outside the gene matches. The germline V gene has CDR1 LNHDA and CDR2 SQIVND (reference sequence). CDR3 length equals 14 residues. The CDR3 region is CASKNGQVNQPQHF. The DNA for the CDR3 is TGTGCCAGTAAAAACGGACAGGTCAATCAGCCCCAGCATTTT.

In DNA form, the CDR3 reads TGTGCCAGCAGCCATATAGGGCAAGAGACCCAGTACTTC. Its protein product is CASSHIGQETQYF. The chain recombines TRBV14 with TRBJ2-5; no clear D gene. There are 13 residues in the CDR3. The germline V gene has CDR1 SGHDN and CDR2 FVKESK. The V end was cut by 3 bases, the J end by 2 bases, with 7 bases between.

The chain uses TRBV19 and TRBJ2-3, with TRBD1 as a possible D gene (6 bases). V gave up 7 bases and J gave up 4 bases, with 12 bases separating them. The CDR3 extends over 13 amino acids. The germline V gene has CDR1 LNHDA and CDR2 SQIVND (reference sequence). This CDR3 is CASKGRGADTQYF. CDR3 nucleotide sequence: TGTGCCAGTAAGGGCAGGGGAGCAGATACGCAGTATTTT.

The CDR3 sequence is CASSATGQDSYEQYF. The CDR3 DNA reads as TGTGCCAGCAGCGCGACGGGACAAGATTCCTACGAGCAGTACTTC. The chain joins TRBV5-6 to TRBJ2-7; D might be TRBD1 (6 bases). Trimming cost V 4 bases and J 1 base, with 15 bases left between them. Germline loops: CDR1 SGHDT, CDR2 YYEEEE. This CDR3 spans 15 amino acids.

The chain links TRBV5-1 to TRBJ1-6, with 10 bases aligning to TRBD1. The ends lost 0 bases at V and 8 bases at J; junction bases unmatched: 5. Germline assignment: CDR1 SGHRS and CDR2 YFSETQ. CDR3 size: 16 residues. CDR3 amino acids: CASSLEGTGAHSPLHF. CDR3 nucleotides: TGCGCCAGCAGCTTGGAGGGGACAGGGGCCCATTCACCCCTCCACTTT.

The J gene is TRBJ1-1, the V gene TRBV19, with D perhaps matching TRBD1 (6 bases). Germline V gene lookup returns CDR1 LNHDA and CDR2 SQIVND (reference sequence). This CDR3 has 14 amino acids. The V and J ends lost 6 bases and 1 base respectively, with 12 bases between them. The CDR3 DNA reads as TGTGCCAGTAGCGCGCTGACAGGGAACACTGAAGCTTTCTTT. Amino acid sequence: CASSALTGNTEAFF.

The rearrangement uses TRBV5-4 and TRBJ2-7, with 11 bases aligning to TRBD2. Germline V gene sequence: CDR1 SGHNT, CDR2 YYREEE (reference sequence). Germline trimming cut 4 bases from V and 4 bases from J; bases unmatched to any gene: 16. This CDR3 region has 18 residues. CDR3 region: CASSPVGGLLAGAYEQYF. In DNA, the CDR3 is TGTGCCAGCAGCCCGGTCGGGGGTCTACTAGCGGGGGCTTACGAGCAGTACTTC.

This sequence joins TRBV9 and TRBJ1-5; weak D call: TRBD1 (5 bases). V lost 0 bases and J lost 10, with 17 bases in between. Germline loops: CDR1 SGDLS, CDR2 YYNGEE. The CDR3 length is 15 residues. The CDR3 sequence is CASSVAGTGKEPQHF. DNA for the CDR3: TGTGCCAGCAGCGTAGCCGGGACGGGAAAAGAACCCCAGCATTTT.